Included here is one TCR beta chain sequence, with context. The sample is drawn from a study of blood T cell repertoires in COVID-19. On the study more broadly: Samples taken during acute and convalescent COVID-19 were collected in the United States, Italy and Spain.

The CDR3 sequence is 13 residues long. The germline gives CDR1 MNHEY, CDR2 SVGAGI. Authors' analysis steps: Estimated nucleated cell counts came from reference gene primer amplification. Libraries were prepared by immunoSEQ multiplex PCR; TCRdb keeps only in-frame clonotypes and omits some of them. V, J and clone size are taken as reported in that table, and D and trimming were inferred from the DNA itself. The data hold fewer than 200,000 clones, with approximately 86% observed a single time. The receptor's source is a man between 60 and 75 years old who had recovered from COVID-19. The specimen sequenced was peripheral blood. The chain joins TRBV6-5 to TRBJ1-6; D is unresolved. The DNA for the CDR3 is TGTGACAGTGGAGCTGGTAGAAATTCACCCCTCCACTTT. Residues: CDSGAGRNSPLHF.